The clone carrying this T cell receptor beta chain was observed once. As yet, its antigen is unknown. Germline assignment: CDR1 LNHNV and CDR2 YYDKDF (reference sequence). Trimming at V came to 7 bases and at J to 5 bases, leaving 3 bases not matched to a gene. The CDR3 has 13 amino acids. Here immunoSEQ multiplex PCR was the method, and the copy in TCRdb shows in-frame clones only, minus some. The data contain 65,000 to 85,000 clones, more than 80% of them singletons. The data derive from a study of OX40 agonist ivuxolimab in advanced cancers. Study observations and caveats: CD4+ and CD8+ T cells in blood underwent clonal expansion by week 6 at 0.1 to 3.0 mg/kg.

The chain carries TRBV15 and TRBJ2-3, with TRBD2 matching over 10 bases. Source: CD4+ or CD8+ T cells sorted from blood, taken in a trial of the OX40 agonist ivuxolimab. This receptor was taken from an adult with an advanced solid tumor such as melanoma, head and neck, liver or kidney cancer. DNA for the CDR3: TGTGCCACCACCCTAGCGGGGGAAGATACGCAGTATTTT. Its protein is CATTLAGEDTQYF.